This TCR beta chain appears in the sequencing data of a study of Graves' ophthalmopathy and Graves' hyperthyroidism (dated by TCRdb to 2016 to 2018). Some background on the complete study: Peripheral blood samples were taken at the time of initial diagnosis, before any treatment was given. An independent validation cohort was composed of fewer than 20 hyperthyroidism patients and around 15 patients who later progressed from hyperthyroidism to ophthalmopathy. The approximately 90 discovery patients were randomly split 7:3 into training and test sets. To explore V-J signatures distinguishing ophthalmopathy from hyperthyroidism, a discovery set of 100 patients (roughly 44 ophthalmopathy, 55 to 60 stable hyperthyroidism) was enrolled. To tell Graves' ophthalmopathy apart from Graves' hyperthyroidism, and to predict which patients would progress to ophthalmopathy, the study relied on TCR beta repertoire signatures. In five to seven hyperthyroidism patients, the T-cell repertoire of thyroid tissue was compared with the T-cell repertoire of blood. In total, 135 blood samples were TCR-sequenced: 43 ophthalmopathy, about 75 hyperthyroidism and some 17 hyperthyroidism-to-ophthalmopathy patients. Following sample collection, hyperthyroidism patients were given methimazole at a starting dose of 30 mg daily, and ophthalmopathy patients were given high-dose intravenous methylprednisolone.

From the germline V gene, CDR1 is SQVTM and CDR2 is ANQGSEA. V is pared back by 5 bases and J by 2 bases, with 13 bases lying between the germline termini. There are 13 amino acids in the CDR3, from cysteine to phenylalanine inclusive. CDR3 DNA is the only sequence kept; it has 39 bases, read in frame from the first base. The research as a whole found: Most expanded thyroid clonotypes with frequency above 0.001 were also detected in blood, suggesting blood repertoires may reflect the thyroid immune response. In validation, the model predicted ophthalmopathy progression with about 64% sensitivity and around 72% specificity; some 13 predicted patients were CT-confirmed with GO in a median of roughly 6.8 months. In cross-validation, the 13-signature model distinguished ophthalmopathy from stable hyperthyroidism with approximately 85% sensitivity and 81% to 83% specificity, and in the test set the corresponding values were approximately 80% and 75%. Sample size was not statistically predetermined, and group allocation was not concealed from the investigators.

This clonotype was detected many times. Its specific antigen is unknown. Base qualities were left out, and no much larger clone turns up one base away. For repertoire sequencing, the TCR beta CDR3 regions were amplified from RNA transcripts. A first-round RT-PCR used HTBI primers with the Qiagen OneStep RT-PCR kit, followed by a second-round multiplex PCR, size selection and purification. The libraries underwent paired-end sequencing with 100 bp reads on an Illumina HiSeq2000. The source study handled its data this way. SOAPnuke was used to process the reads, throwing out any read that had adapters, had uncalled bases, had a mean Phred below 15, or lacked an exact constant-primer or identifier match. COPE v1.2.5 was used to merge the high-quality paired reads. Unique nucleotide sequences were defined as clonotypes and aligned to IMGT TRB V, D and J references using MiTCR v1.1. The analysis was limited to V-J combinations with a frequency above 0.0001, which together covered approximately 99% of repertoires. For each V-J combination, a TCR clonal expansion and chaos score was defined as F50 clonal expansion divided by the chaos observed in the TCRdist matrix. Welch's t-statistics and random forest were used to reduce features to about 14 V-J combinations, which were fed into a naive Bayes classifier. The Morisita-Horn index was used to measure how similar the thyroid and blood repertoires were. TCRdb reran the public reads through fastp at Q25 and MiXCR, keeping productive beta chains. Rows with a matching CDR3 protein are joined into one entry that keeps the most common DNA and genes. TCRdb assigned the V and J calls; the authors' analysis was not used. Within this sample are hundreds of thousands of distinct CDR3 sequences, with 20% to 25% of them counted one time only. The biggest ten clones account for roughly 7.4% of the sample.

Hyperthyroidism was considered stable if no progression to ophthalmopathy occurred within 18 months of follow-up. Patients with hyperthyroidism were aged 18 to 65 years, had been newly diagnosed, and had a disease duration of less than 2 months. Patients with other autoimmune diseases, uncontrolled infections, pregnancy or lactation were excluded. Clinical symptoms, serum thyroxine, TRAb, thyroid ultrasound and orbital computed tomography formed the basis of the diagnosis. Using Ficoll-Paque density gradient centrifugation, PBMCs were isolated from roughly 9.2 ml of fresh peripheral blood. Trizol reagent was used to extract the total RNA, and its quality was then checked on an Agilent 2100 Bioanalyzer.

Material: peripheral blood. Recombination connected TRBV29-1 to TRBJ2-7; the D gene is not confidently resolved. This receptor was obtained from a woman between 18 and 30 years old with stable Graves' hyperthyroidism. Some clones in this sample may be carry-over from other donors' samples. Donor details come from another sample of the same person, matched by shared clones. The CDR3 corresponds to CSVLTQATYEQYF. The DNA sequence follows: TGCAGCGTTCTGACACAAGCAACCTACGAGCAGTACTTC.